One and the same sample provided the 28 T cell receptor beta chains below, sequenced in a study of Ad26.COV2.S vaccination and SARS-CoV-2 variants. The treatment was: roughly 20 received Ad26.COV2.S at low or high dose, single or two shots; roughly five received placebo; per-sample allocation not given. Samples analyzed were those drawn on day 63 after the first vaccine or placebo injection. Clones were read by immunoSEQ multiplex PCR, and TCRdb kept only the in-frame ones, dropping some. Here the sample spans hundreds of thousands of clones, about 88% being singletons. Material: peripheral blood, obtained in a trial of Ad26.COV2.S vaccine versus placebo. The origin of the receptors is a person between 18 and 65 years old who received the Ad26.COV2.S COVID-19 vaccine or a placebo.

DNA of the CDR3: TGTGCCACCAGCCCTAGGACGGACGCTAATTTCTACACCTTC. Translation: CATSPRTDANFYTF. The V gene is TRBV15, the J gene TRBJ1-2; unclear D gene. The CDR3 spans 14 residues. Trimming pared 5 bases from V and 10 bases from J, leaving 20 bases between. Germline V gene lookup returns CDR1 LNHNV and CDR2 YYDKDF (reference sequence).

The chain uses TRBV11-1 and TRBJ1-1; 8 bases align to TRBD1. The V segment lost 4 bases and the J segment 2 bases; nucleotides outside the gene matches: 6. CDR3 length: 15 residues. The germline gives CDR1 SGHAT, CDR2 FQDESV (reference sequence). Written as DNA, the CDR3 is TGTGCCAGCAGCTCTTGGACAGGGACCAACACTGAAGCTTTCTTT. Translation: CASSSWTGTNTEAFF.

The genes are TRBV7-2 and TRBJ1-4; the D is unclear. The germline V and J ends were trimmed by 3 bases and 2 bases, with 7 bases remaining between them. The CDR3 consists of 14 residues. CDR1 and CDR2 (germline): SGHTA, FQGNSA. In DNA, the CDR3 is TGTGCCAGCAGCTTGACACCGACTAATGAAAAACTGTTTTTT. Translation: CASSLTPTNEKLFF.

The genes are TRBV7-2 and TRBJ2-1, with D tentatively TRBD2 (7 bases). Germline V CDR1 and CDR2: SGHTA, FQGNSA. This CDR3 region has 15 residues. V gave up 4 bases and J gave up 5 bases, with 15 bases separating them. The CDR3 protein is CASSSRGRADNEQFF. CDR3 in DNA: TGTGCCAGCAGCTCAAGGGGGAGGGCCGACAATGAGCAGTTCTTC.

This clone was seen a few times. V gene TRBV6-2 or TRBV6-3 combines with J gene TRBJ2-2; maybe TRBD2 (6 bases). Deletions cut 6 bases from V and 4 bases from J, with 18 bases between. The CDR3 has 16 amino acids. Germline values: CDR1 MNHEY, CDR2 SVGEGT. CDR3 sequence: CASSMGSGLVTGELFF. The DNA for the CDR3 is TGTGCCAGCAGCATGGGCAGCGGGTTGGTCACCGGGGAGCTGTTTTTT.

This chain joins TRBV28 and TRBJ2-1; 7 bases are shared with TRBD1. With V trimmed by 6 bases and J by 11 bases, 10 bases remained unmatched. Germline V gives CDR1 MDHEN, CDR2 SYDVKM. The CDR3 totals 13 residues. CDR3 region: CASSPYPGQQQFF. In DNA form, the CDR3 reads TGTGCCAGCAGCCCTTACCCGGGACAGCAGCAGTTCTTC.

This clone has just one count. The V gene is TRBV6-5, the J gene TRBJ2-5; no clear D. From germline, CDR1 is MNHEY and CDR2 SVGAGI. This CDR3 is built from 14 residues. Deletions cut 0 bases from V and 5 bases from J, with 10 bases between. The CDR3 is CASSYSIFLETQYF. The CDR3, as DNA: TGTGCCAGCAGTTACTCGATTTTTCTCGAGACCCAGTACTTC.

V usage is TRBV11-3 and J usage is TRBJ2-2; D perhaps matches TRBD2 (5 bases). Germline loops: CDR1 SGHNT, CDR2 YENEEA. This CDR3 has 14 residues. Trimming cost V 6 bases and J 5 bases, with 13 bases left between them. The CDR3 sequence: CASRPIRGTGELFF. The CDR3 nucleotides read TGTGCCAGCAGGCCTATCCGGGGTACCGGGGAGCTGTTTTTT.

This chain uses TRBV3-1 (or the pseudogene TRBV3-2) with TRBJ2-3; D is unresolved. From germline, CDR1 is LGHDT and CDR2 YNNKEL (reference sequence). Trimming removed 0 bases at V and 1 base at J, with 14 bases between. There are 17 residues in the CDR3. The CDR3 sequence: CASSQDQEPGGTDTQYF. The CDR3 DNA sequence: TGTGCCAGCAGCCAAGATCAAGAGCCTGGGGGCACAGATACGCAGTATTTT.

The chain combines TRBV28 with TRBJ1-2; possibly TRBD1 for D (6 bases). The germline CDR1 and CDR2 sequences are MDHEN and SYDVKM. Deletions cut 3 bases from V and 3 bases from J, with 11 bases between. This CDR3 is built from 14 residues. The CDR3 spells CASSLSTGYYGYTF. CDR3 sequence (DNA): TGTGCCAGCAGTTTGTCAACAGGGTACTATGGCTACACCTTC.

This clone has just a few counts. The chain uses TRBV4-1 and TRBJ2-3; TRBD2 might be the D (6 bases). V was clipped by 4 bases and J by 3 bases, with 14 bases between them. CDR3 length: 15 amino acids. The germline CDR1 and CDR2 sequences are MGHRA and YSYEKL. The CDR3 loop reads CASSRGLSLTDTQYF. The CDR3 DNA reads TGCGCCAGCAGCCGCGGACTAAGCCTTACAGATACGCAGTATTTT.

This clone was found a few times. The gene calls are TRBV6-5 and TRBJ1-1; D not resolved. The length of the CDR3 is 14 residues. Germline V gives CDR1 MNHEY, CDR2 SVGAGI. V lost 0 bases and J lost 3, with 8 bases in between. CDR3 in DNA: TGTGCCAGCAGTTACTCGTCCGGGGACACTGAAGCTTTCTTT. It translates to CASSYSSGDTEAFF.

This sequence joins TRBV3-1 (or the pseudogene TRBV3-2) and TRBJ2-5; no clear D gene. Germline assignment: CDR1 LGHDT and CDR2 YNNKEL (reference sequence). V lost 3 bases and J 7 bases, leaving 6 bases between the germline ends. The CDR3 has 11 residues. Here the CDR3 DNA reads TGTGCCAGCAGCCACTCTTGGACCCAGTACTTC. Amino acid sequence: CASSHSWTQYF.

The chain recombines TRBV5-1 with TRBJ2-1; TRBD1 agrees at 8 bases. Germline CDR1 and CDR2: SGHRS and YFSETQ. The CDR3 contains 16 residues. With V trimmed by 4 bases and J by 3 bases, 9 bases remained unmatched. The CDR3 loop reads CASSEDRVGDYNEQFF. The CDR3 region has the DNA TGCGCCAGCAGCGAGGACAGGGTAGGTGACTACAATGAGCAGTTCTTC.

The CDR3 DNA reads as TGTGCCAGCAGTGCAAACTACGGACAGACGGGTCAGCCCCAGCATTTT. Its protein is CASSANYGQTGQPQHF. The chain combines TRBV2 with TRBJ1-5; tentatively, D is TRBD1 (6 bases). V was clipped by 4 bases and J by 6 bases, with 19 bases between them. Germline V gene sequence: CDR1 SNHLY, CDR2 FYNNEI. CDR3 length: 16 residues.

J is TRBJ2-7 and V is TRBV5-1; D not certain. Trimming took 7 bases from V and 3 from J, leaving 11 bases between them. CDR3 length: 12 residues. Per the germline V gene, CDR1 is SGHRS and CDR2 is YFSETQ. This CDR3 is CASSQESYEQYF. CDR3 in DNA: TGCGCCAGCTCGCAGGAAAGCTACGAGCAGTACTTC.

The chain is built from TRBV5-5 and TRBJ1-1; D is unclear. Germline V gives CDR1 SGHKS, CDR2 YYEKEE (reference sequence). V was trimmed by 2 bases and J by 6 bases, leaving 5 bases between them. The CDR3 consists of 11 residues. The chain's CDR3 is CASSFLPEAFF. Written as DNA, the CDR3 is TGTGCCAGCAGCTTCCTCCCTGAAGCTTTCTTT.

V is TRBV4-3 and J is TRBJ1-1; 7 bases are a match to TRBD1. V lost 6 bases and J lost 0; bases outside the gene matches: 4. CDR3 size: 14 residues. CDR1 LGHNA and CDR2 YSLEER come from the germline V gene. Written as DNA, the CDR3 is TGCGCCAGCAGGAACAGGGGTTTGAACACTGAAGCTTTCTTT. Residues: CASRNRGLNTEAFF.

The CDR3 loop reads CASSLVGGGSSYEQYF. In nucleotides, the CDR3 is TGTGCCAGCAGCTTGGTCGGTGGGGGGAGCTCCTACGAGCAGTACTTC. The chain couples TRBV5-4 to TRBJ2-7; D is perhaps TRBD2 (6 bases). Looked up from germline, CDR1 is SGHNT and CDR2 is YYREEE (reference sequence). V lost 0 bases, J lost 0 bases, and 13 bases lay in between. The CDR3 is 16 amino acids.

As to this clone: Other DNA variants within this sample encode the same CDR3. This chain connects TRBV3-1 (or the pseudogene TRBV3-2) to TRBJ1-1, with 8 bases fitting TRBD1. Germline V gene sequence: CDR1 LGHDT, CDR2 YNNKEL (reference sequence). The junction had 3 bases not matched to a gene; V was cut back by 4 bases and J by 5 bases. The CDR3 is made up of 13 amino acids. The CDR3 region has the DNA TGTGCCAGCAGCCTAACAGGGGGAACTGAAGCTTTCTTT. Its protein is CASSLTGGTEAFF.

The chain couples TRBV7-2 to TRBJ1-3; a possible D gene is TRBD1 (6 bases). CDR3 length: 16 residues. The ends were cut back, 2 bases at V and 4 bases at J, with 15 bases in the middle. Germline CDR1 SGHTA, CDR2 FQGNSA. The DNA for the CDR3 is TGTGCCAGCAGCTTACTGGACAGTCTGGGAGGAAACACCATATATTTT. Protein: CASSLLDSLGGNTIYF.

This clone came up once. V usage is TRBV18 and J usage is TRBJ1-1; D is perhaps TRBD1 (6 bases). The CDR3 is 13 amino acids. Germline values: CDR1 KGHSH, CDR2 LQKENI. V lost 1 base and J lost 6, with 9 bases in between. CDR3 in DNA: TGTGCCAGCTCACCACGGGACATTTCTGAAGCTTTCTTT. This translates into CASSPRDISEAFF. Together with reference TRBV18 and TRBJ1-1, the CDR3 gives the full variable domain: NAGVMQNPRHLVRRRGQEARLRCSPMKGHSHVYWYRQLPEEGLKFMVYLQKENIIDESGMPKERFSAEFPKEGPSILRIQQVVRGDSAAYFCASSPRDISEAFFGQGTRLTVV.

The chain couples TRBV5-1 to TRBJ2-3; a weak D match, TRBD1 (5 bases). The CDR3 has 14 residues. The V and J ends lost 4 bases and 1 base respectively, with 10 bases between them. The germline CDR1 and CDR2 sequences are SGHRS and YFSETQ. CDR3 loop: CASSEGVGTDTQYF. The CDR3 DNA follows: TGCGCCAGCAGCGAAGGGGTCGGCACAGATACGCAGTATTTT.

The chain carries TRBV6-5 and TRBJ1-4, with 7 nucleotides matching TRBD1. After removal of 6 bases from V and 8 bases from J, the junction contained 6 bases not matched to a gene. CDR1 MNHEY and CDR2 SVGAGI come from the germline V gene. The CDR3 has 13 amino acids. The CDR3 here is CASRRGQGEKLFF. Here the CDR3 DNA reads TGTGCCAGCAGAAGGGGGCAGGGGGAAAAACTGTTTTTT.

The genes are TRBV6-1 and TRBJ1-4; weak D call: TRBD1 (5 bases). The CDR3 loop spans 15 amino acids. Germline assignment: CDR1 MNHNS and CDR2 SASEGT. Trimming took off 3 bases at V and 6 bases at J, with 14 bases between the two ends. The CDR3 sequence: CASSELGLADEKLFF. As DNA, the CDR3 is TGTGCCAGCAGTGAGTTGGGACTGGCCGATGAAAAACTGTTTTTT.

This clone was observed a handful of times. CDR3 in amino acids: CASSPTSGRVTGELFF. In DNA, the CDR3 is TGTGCCAGCAGCCCTACTAGCGGGAGGGTAACCGGGGAGCTGTTTTTT. This sequence joins TRBV6-2 or TRBV6-3 and TRBJ2-2; 13 bases match TRBD2. V lost 6 bases and J lost 5; bases outside the gene matches: 6. Germline lookup yields CDR1 MNHEY and CDR2 SVGEGT. The CDR3 has 16 amino acids.

V and J are TRBV5-1 and TRBJ1-2, with D unresolved. The CDR3 has 12 amino acids. CDR1 and CDR2 from the germline V gene are SGHRS and YFSETQ. V shed 0 bases and J shed 4 bases, with 4 bases lying between them. CDR3 DNA: TGCGCCAGCAGCTTGGAGCGCTATGGCTACACCTTC. Its translation is CASSLERYGYTF.

Here the CDR3 reads CASSSARPGETQYF. The CDR3 nucleotides read TGTGCCAGCAGCTCCGCAAGGCCCGGGGAGACCCAGTACTTC. This chain joins TRBV13 and TRBJ2-5; no firm D call. Germline V lookup: CDR1 PRHDT, CDR2 FYEKMQ (reference sequence). There are 14 residues in the CDR3. Trimming cost V 4 bases and J 5 bases, with 14 bases left between them.